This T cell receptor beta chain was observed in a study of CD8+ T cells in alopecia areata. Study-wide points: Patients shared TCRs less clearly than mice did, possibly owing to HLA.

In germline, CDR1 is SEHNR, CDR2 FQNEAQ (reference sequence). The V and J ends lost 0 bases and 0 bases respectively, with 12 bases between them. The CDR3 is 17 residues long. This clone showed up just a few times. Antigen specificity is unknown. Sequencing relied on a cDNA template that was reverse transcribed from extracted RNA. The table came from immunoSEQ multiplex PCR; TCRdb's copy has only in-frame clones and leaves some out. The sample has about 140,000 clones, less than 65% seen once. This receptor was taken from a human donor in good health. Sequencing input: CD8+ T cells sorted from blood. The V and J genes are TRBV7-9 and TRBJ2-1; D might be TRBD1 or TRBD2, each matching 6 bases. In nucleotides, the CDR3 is TGTGCCAGCAGCTTAGCGGGGGGCGGTAGCTCCTACAATGAGCAGTTCTTC. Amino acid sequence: CASSLAGGGSSYNEQFF.